This is a list of T cell receptor beta chains from one sample in a study of cytomegalovirus exposure and HLA in healthy donors. Produced via immunoSEQ multiplex PCR; TCRdb's table is partial and in-frame only. This table has some 270,000 clones, about 93% appearing once. Sequencing was done on a sample of PBMCs. These receptors were collected from a girl aged 2-15 years in good health and CMV-seronegative. CDR3s include the opening cysteine and the closing phenylalanine or tryptophan. The D gene is left open where the match is weak. Clone size appears in some rows only: once, few, many, or a class for an expanded clone.

V gene,J gene,clone size,D gene,CDR3 protein,CDR3 DNA
TRBV28,TRBJ2-7,once,NA,CASSFADILHEQYF,TGTGCCAGCAGTTTTGCTGACATACTCCACGAGCAGTACTTC
TRBV7-8,TRBJ2-5,NA,NA,CASTSSTMYQETQYF,TGTGCCAGCACCTCTTCCACTATGTACCAAGAGACCCAGTACTTC
TRBV27,TRBJ2-7,NA,TRBD2,CASSFQAGLYEQYF,TGTGCCAGCAGTTTTCAAGCGGGACTCTACGAGCAGTACTTC
TRBV13,TRBJ2-1,NA,NA,CASSSKLGESSYNEQFF,TGTGCCAGCAGCTCAAAGCTGGGAGAGTCCTCCTACAATGAGCAGTTCTTC
TRBV15,TRBJ2-3,NA,TRBD2,CATSRDGGTSVSDTQYF,TGTGCCACCAGCAGAGATGGGGGGACTAGCGTATCAGATACGCAGTATTTT
TRBV5-1,TRBJ1-1,once,TRBD1,CASSRVGQGADFEAFF,TGCGCCAGCAGCCGGGTGGGGCAGGGGGCGGACTTTGAAGCTTTCTTT
TRBV11-2,TRBJ1-4,NA,NA,CASSLAWGATNEKLFF,TGTGCCAGCAGCTTAGCGTGGGGGGCAACTAATGAAAAACTGTTTTTT
TRBV6-5,TRBJ1-2,once,NA,CASSYRQAEGYGYTF,TGTGCCAGCAGTTACAGACAGGCGGAAGGATATGGCTACACCTTC
TRBV7-8,TRBJ1-6,NA,NA,CASSPVPGHANSPLHF,TGTGCCAGCAGCCCAGTTCCGGGACACGCCAATTCACCCCTCCACTTT
TRBV7-6,TRBJ2-5,NA,NA,CASTSPDIAVGYMQETQYF,TGTGCCAGCACCTCTCCGGACATCGCGGTTGGCTATATGCAAGAGACCCAGTACTTC
TRBV30,TRBJ1-1,NA,TRBD1,CAWSLRWTGLVTEAFF,TGTGCCTGGAGTCTCCGGTGGACAGGGCTAGTCACTGAAGCTTTCTTT
TRBV7-3,TRBJ2-3,NA,NA,CASSHGGGAQYF,TGTGCCAGCAGCCATGGAGGGGGCGCGCAGTATTTT
TRBV19,TRBJ2-7,NA,NA,CASSHPGGNTYEQYF,TGTGCCAGTAGCCACCCCGGCGGTAATACCTACGAGCAGTACTTC
TRBV7-9,TRBJ2-7,NA,NA,CSSSPPAREQYF,TGTTCCAGCAGCCCACCAGCGAGAGAGCAGTACTTC
TRBV30,TRBJ1-2,NA,TRBD1,CAWKDRGSAYGYTF,TGTGCCTGGAAGGACAGGGGGTCCGCCTATGGCTACACCTTC
TRBV27,TRBJ1-1,NA,TRBD1,CASSLTGDTEAFF,TGTGCCAGCAGTTTAACAGGGGACACTGAAGCTTTCTTT
TRBV12-5,TRBJ2-2,NA,NA,CASGVQGETGELFF,TGTGCTAGTGGCGTACAGGGCGAGACCGGGGAGCTGTTTTTT
TRBV2,TRBJ1-1,NA,NA,CASISRERAFF,TGTGCCAGCATTTCGAGGGAGAGGGCTTTCTTT
TRBV6-1,TRBJ1-2,NA,NA,CASSDSQGNYGYTF,TGTGCCAGCAGTGATAGCCAGGGGAACTATGGCTACACCTTC
TRBV2,TRBJ2-7,NA,NA,CASSYSSYEQYF,TGTGCCAGCAGTTACTCTTCCTACGAGCAGTACTTC
TRBV5-1,TRBJ2-5,NA,TRBD2,CASSFATSGETQYF,TGCGCCAGCAGCTTTGCGACTAGCGGAGAGACCCAGTACTTC
TRBV27,TRBJ1-2,NA,NA,CASSLSAHMGYTF,TGTGCCAGCAGTTTATCCGCACATATGGGCTACACCTTC
TRBV7-3,TRBJ2-7,NA,NA,CASSLGQSTHEQYF,TGTGCCAGCAGCCTGGGACAATCCACCCACGAGCAGTACTTC
TRBV6-5,TRBJ2-7,once,NA,CASSYLQNPYEQYF,TGTGCCAGCAGTTACTTGCAGAACCCCTACGAGCAGTACTTC
TRBV2,TRBJ2-5,NA,NA,CASSEAPRSETQYF,TGTGCCAGCAGTGAAGCCCCGCGTTCGGAGACCCAGTACTTC
TRBV6-7,TRBJ1-5,NA,NA,CASSYPNPAPRDKSNQPQHF,TGTGCCAGCAGTTACCCAAATCCGGCCCCCCGCGACAAGAGCAATCAGCCCCAGCATTTT
TRBV11-2,TRBJ1-1,NA,TRBD1,CASSSPTTTGVNTEAFF,TGTGCCAGCAGCTCCCCAACCACGACAGGGGTGAACACTGAAGCTTTCTTT
TRBV5-1,TRBJ2-1,NA,TRBD2,CASSPMSGGMNEQFF,TGCGCCAGCAGCCCCATGAGCGGGGGTATGAATGAGCAGTTCTTC
TRBV6-5,TRBJ1-5,once,NA,CASSTSGSSNQPQHF,TGTGCCAGCAGCACCTCCGGGAGTAGCAATCAGCCCCAGCATTTT
TRBV19,TRBJ2-7,NA,NA,CASSIVTGFEQYF,TGTGCCAGTAGTATAGTTACAGGGTTCGAGCAGTACTTC
TRBV5-1,TRBJ1-1,NA,NA,CASSLDLGATEAFF,TGCGCCAGCAGCTTGGATTTGGGGGCCACTGAAGCTTTCTTT
TRBV2,TRBJ1-4,NA,NA,CASNLQGSEKLFF,TGTGCCAGCAACCTACAGGGTAGTGAAAAACTGTTTTTT
TRBV7-9,TRBJ2-7,NA,TRBD1,CASSLGQGNSYEQYF,TGTGCCAGCAGCTTGGGACAGGGAAACTCCTACGAGCAGTACTTC
TRBV7-9,TRBJ1-3,NA,TRBD1,CASNLDRHSGNTIYF,TGTGCCAGCAACCTGGACAGGCATTCTGGAAACACCATATATTTT
TRBV7-2,TRBJ2-1,NA,TRBD2,CASSEYLAGGRAEQFF,TGTGCCAGCAGCGAATACCTAGCGGGAGGTCGTGCTGAGCAGTTCTTC
TRBV6-5,TRBJ2-7,NA,NA,CASSYLGQPAYEQYF,TGTGCCAGCAGTTACTTGGGACAACCCGCCTACGAGCAGTACTTC
TRBV10-1,TRBJ2-7,NA,TRBD2,CASSDRGGGPLYEQYF,TGCGCCAGCAGTGATAGAGGCGGGGGACCACTCTACGAGCAGTACTTC
TRBV2,TRBJ2-7,NA,TRBD2,CASGRSGGSNEQYF,TGTGCCAGCGGTAGGTCCGGCGGGAGCAACGAGCAGTACTTC
TRBV6-5,TRBJ2-5,NA,NA,CASSRGVRETQYF,TGTGCCAGCAGTCGAGGAGTAAGGGAGACCCAGTACTTC
TRBV29-1,TRBJ1-4,NA,TRBD1,CSVRWSSGQANEKLFF,TGCAGCGTTCGTTGGTCCAGTGGACAGGCTAATGAAAAACTGTTTTTT
TRBV11-1,TRBJ2-1,NA,TRBD2,CASSLGAAGGAYNEQFF,TGTGCCAGCAGCTTAGGGGCTGCGGGGGGGGCCTACAATGAGCAGTTCTTC
TRBV19,TRBJ1-1,NA,NA,CASRRQEVMNTEAFF,TGTGCCAGCCGTAGGCAGGAAGTCATGAACACTGAAGCTTTCTTT
TRBV30,TRBJ1-1,once,TRBD1,CAWRTRTGQGRGIMNTEAFF,TGTGCCTGGAGGACCAGGACGGGACAGGGGCGGGGGATTATGAACACTGAAGCTTTCTTT
TRBV6-1,TRBJ1-4,NA,NA,CASSVVLYRVEKLFF,TGTGCCAGCAGTGTGGTCCTCTACAGGGTTGAAAAACTGTTTTTT
TRBV7-5,TRBJ1-2,NA,NA,CVRSVGQVLSYGYTF,TGTGTCAGAAGCGTTGGACAGGTCCTGAGCTATGGCTACACCTTC
TRBV5-1,TRBJ2-1,NA,TRBD2,CASSFGLAGGSYNEQFF,TGCGCCAGCAGCTTCGGGCTAGCGGGGGGCAGCTACAATGAGCAGTTCTTC
TRBV5-3,TRBJ1-6,NA,TRBD1,CARSRKTGGGSPLHF,TGTGCCAGAAGCCGAAAGACAGGGGGCGGTTCACCCCTCCACTTT
TRBV5-6,TRBJ1-2,NA,NA,CASSLAGAGGYTF,TGTGCCAGCAGCTTGGCAGGGGCTGGGGGCTACACCTTC
TRBV29-1,TRBJ1-2,NA,NA,CSVETASTGYGYTF,TGCAGCGTAGAGACAGCTTCCACAGGCTATGGCTACACCTTC
TRBV14,TRBJ1-1,NA,NA,CASSPTDRNTEAFF,TGTGCCAGCAGCCCGACGGACAGGAACACTGAAGCTTTCTTT
TRBV10-3,TRBJ1-5,NA,NA,CAISPGAGPNQPQHF,TGTGCCATCAGCCCTGGGGCCGGCCCCAATCAGCCCCAGCATTTT
TRBV7-9,TRBJ1-1,NA,TRBD1,CSSSLAFGQGNTEAFF,TGTTCCAGCAGCTTAGCTTTCGGACAGGGGAACACTGAAGCTTTCTTT